This record looks at one T cell receptor (beta chain) sequence and its context. The data are from a study of control samples from healthy donors and cancer patients. The CDR3 length is 14 residues. The germline V gene has CDR1 SQVTM and CDR2 ANQGSEA. Losses at the gene ends were 3 bases for V and 5 bases for J; bases not matched to a gene: 9. The assay was immunoSEQ multiplex PCR, and TCRdb's table has in-frame clones only and misses some. The data hold approximately 150,000 clones, with 90% to 95% observed a single time. The sequenced material came from blood. The chain links TRBV29-1 to TRBJ2-5, with 7 nucleotides matching TRBD2. The sequence came from a woman aged 18-29 years in good health. The CDR3 loop reads CSVETMGLRETQYF. The DNA for the CDR3 is TGCAGCGTTGAGACAATGGGACTAAGGGAGACCCAGTACTTC.